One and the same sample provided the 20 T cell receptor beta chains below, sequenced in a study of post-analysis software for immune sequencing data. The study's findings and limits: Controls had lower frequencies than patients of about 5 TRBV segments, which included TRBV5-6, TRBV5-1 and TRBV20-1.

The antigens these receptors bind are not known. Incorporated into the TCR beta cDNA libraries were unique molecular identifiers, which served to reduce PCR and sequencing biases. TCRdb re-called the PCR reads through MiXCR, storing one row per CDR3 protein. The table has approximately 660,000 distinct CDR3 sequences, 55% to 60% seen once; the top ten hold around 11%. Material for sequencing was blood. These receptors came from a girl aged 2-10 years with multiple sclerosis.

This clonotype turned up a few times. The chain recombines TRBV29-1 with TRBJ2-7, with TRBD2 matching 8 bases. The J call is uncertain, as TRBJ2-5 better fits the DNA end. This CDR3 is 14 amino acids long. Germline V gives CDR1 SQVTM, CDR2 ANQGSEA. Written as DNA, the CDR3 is TGCAGCGCCAGTGGCGGGGGGTCAGGGGAGACCCAGTACTTC. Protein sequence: CSASGGGSGETQYF.

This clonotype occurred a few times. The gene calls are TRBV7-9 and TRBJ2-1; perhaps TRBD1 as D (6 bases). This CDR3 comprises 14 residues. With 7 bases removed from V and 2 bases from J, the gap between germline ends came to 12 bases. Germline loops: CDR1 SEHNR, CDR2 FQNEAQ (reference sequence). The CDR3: CASTHRDTYNEQFF. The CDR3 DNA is TGTGCCAGCACCCACCGGGACACCTACAATGAGCAGTTCTTC.

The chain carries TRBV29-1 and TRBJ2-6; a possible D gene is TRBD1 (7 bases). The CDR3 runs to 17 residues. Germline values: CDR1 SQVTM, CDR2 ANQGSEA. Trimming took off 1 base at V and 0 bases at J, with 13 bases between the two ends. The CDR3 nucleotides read TGCAGCGTTGAAGGGGGGGACAGTAGCTCTGGGGCCAACGTCCTGACTTTC. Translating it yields CSVEGGDSSSGANVLTF. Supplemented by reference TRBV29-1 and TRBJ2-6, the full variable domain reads SAVISQKPSRDICQRGTSLTIQCQVDSQVTMMFWYRQQPGQSLTLIATANQGSEATYESGFVIDKFPISRPNLTFSTLTVSNMSPEDSSIYLCSVEGGDSSSGANVLTFGAGSRLTVL.

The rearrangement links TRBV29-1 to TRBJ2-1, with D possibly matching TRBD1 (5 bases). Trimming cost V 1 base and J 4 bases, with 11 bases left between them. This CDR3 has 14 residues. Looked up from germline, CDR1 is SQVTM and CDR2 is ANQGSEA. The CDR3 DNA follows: TGCAGCGTTGAAGGCGGCAGGGAATACAATGAGCAGTTCTTC. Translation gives CSVEGGREYNEQFF.

CDR3 sequence: CASSSTWQETQYF. As DNA, the CDR3 is TGTGCCAGCAGTTCCACGTGGCAAGAGACCCAGTACTTC. This chain links TRBV12-3 or TRBV12-4 with TRBJ2-5; D not resolved. The CDR3 consists of 13 residues. The V end lost 4 bases, the J end lost 2 bases, and 8 bases lay between the germline ends.

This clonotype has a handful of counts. The CDR3, as DNA: TGCAGCGGCCATGAGCCCGCTGGGAACATTCAGTACTTC. This gives the protein CSGHEPAGNIQYF. This chain joins TRBV29-1 and TRBJ2-4; D unclear. CDR3 length: 13 amino acids. V dropped 7 bases and J dropped 7 bases, with 17 bases sitting between them. In germline, CDR1 is SQVTM, CDR2 ANQGSEA. Based on the CDR3 plus reference TRBV29-1 and TRBJ2-4, the full variable domain is SAVISQKPSRDICQRGTSLTIQCQVDSQVTMMFWYRQQPGQSLTLIATANQGSEATYESGFVIDKFPISRPNLTFSTLTVSNMSPEDSSIYLCSGHEPAGNIQYFGAGTRLSVL.

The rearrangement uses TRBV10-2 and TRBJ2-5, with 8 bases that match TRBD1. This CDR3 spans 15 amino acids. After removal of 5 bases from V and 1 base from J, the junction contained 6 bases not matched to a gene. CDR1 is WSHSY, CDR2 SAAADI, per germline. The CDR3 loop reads CASSYWTGRQETQYF. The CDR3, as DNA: TGCGCCAGCAGTTACTGGACAGGGCGCCAAGAGACCCAGTACTTC.

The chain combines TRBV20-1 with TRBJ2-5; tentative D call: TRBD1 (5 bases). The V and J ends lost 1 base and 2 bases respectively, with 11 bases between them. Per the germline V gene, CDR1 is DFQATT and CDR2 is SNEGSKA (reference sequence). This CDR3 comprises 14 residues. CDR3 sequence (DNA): TGCAGTGCTAGAGGAAGACAGCGACAAGAGACCCAGTACTTC. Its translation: CSARGRQRQETQYF.

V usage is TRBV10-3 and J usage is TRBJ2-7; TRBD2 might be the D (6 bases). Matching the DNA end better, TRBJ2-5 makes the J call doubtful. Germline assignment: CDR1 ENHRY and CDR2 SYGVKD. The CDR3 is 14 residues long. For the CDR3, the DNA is TGTGCCATCAGCGGGGGTACAGGTGAAGAGACCCAGTACTTC. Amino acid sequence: CAISGGTGEETQYF.

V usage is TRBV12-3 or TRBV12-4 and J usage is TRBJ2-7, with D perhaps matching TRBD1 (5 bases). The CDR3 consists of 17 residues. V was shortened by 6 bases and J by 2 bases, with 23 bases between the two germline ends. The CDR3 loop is CASSPGRWGELTYEQYF. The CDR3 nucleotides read TGTGCCAGCAGCCCGGGTCGGTGGGGCGAACTGACCTACGAGCAGTACTTC.

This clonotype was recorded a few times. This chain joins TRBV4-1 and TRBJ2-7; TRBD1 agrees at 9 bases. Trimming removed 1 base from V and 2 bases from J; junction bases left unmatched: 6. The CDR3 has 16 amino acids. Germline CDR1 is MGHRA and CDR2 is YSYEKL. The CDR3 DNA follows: TGCGCCAGCAGCCAAGGGCCCGGGACAGGGACCTACGAGCAGTACTTC. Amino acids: CASSQGPGTGTYEQYF.

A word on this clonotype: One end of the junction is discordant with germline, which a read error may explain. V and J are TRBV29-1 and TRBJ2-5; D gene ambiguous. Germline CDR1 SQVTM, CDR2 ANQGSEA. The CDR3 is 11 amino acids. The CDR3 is CSVAAQETRYF. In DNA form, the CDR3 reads TGCAGCGTTGCGGCTCAAGAGACCCGGTACTTC. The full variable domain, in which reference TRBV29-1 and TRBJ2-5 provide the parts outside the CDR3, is SAVISQKPSRDICQRGTSLTIQCQVDSQVTMMFWYRQQPGQSLTLIATANQGSEATYESGFVIDKFPISRPNLTFSTLTVSNMSPEDSSIYLCSVAAQETRYFGPGTRLLVL.

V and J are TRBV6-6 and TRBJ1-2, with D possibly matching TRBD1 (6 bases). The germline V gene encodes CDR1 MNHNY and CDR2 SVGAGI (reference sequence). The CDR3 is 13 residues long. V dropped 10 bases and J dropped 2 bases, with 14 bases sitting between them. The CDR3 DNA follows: TGTGCCATCAGGGACATACTGAACTATGGCTACACCTTC. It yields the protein CAIRDILNYGYTF.

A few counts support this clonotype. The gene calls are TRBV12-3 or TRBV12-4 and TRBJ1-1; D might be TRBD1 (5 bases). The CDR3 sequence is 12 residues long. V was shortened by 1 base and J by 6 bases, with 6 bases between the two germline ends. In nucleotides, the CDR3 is TGTGCCAGCAGTTTAGGGGGCTCTGAAGCTTTCTTT. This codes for CASSLGGSEAFF.

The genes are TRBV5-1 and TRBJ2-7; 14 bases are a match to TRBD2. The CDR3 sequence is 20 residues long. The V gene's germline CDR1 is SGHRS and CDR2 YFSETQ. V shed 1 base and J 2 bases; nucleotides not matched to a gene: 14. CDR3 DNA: TGCGCCAGCAGCTTGTCCTGGGCGACTAGCGGGAGGGCAAACACCTACGAGCAGTACTTC. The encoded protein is CASSLSWATSGRANTYEQYF.

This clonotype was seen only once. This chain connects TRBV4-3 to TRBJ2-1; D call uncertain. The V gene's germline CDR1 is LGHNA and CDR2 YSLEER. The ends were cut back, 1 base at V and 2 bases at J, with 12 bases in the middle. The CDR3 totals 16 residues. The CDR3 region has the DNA TGCGCCAGCAGCCAAGTGATCGTGCGTCCCTACAATGAGCAGTTCTTC. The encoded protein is CASSQVIVRPYNEQFF.

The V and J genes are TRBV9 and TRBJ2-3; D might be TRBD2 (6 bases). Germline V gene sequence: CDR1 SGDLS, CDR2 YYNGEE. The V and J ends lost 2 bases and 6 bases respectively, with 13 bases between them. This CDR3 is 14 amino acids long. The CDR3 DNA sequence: TGTGCCAGCAGCGTTAGCGGTGACGCGGATACGCAGTATTTT. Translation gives CASSVSGDADTQYF.

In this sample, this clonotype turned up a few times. The CDR3 loop is CASSLPGASYEQYF. In DNA form, the CDR3 reads TGTGCCAGCTCCCTCCCGGGAGCCTCCTACGAGCAGTACTTC. The rearrangement joins TRBV12-3 or TRBV12-4 to TRBJ2-7; D is perhaps TRBD2 (6 bases). This CDR3 is built from 14 residues. Trimming took 8 bases from V and 0 from J, leaving 14 bases between them.

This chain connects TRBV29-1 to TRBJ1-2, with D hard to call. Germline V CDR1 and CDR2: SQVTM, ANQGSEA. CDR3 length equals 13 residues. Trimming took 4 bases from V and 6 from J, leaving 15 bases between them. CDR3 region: CSVVQGGPDGYTF. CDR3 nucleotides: TGCAGCGTTGTACAAGGAGGGCCCGATGGCTACACCTTC.

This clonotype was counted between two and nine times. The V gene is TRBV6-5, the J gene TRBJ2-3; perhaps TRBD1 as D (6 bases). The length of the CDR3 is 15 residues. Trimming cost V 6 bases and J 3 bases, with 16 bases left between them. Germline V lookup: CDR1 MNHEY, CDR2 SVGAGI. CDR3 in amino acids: CASSPLGATTDTQYF. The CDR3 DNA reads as TGTGCCAGCAGCCCCTTGGGGGCCACGACAGATACGCAGTATTTT.